Below are 10 T cell receptor beta chains sequenced from a single sample in a study of T cells after yellow fever vaccination. TCRdb ran MiXCR on the 5' RACE reads and lists one entry per CDR3 protein. The sample has 100,000 to 150,000 distinct CDR3 sequences, 8% to 10% seen once; the top ten hold 40%. The source material was CD8+ T cells sorted from PBMCs, sampled on the day of the yellow fever booster vaccination. The receptors derive from a man aged 18 to 29 who received the YFV17D yellow fever vaccine.

The rearrangement joins TRBV19 to TRBJ1-4; 9 nucleotides agree with TRBD1. CDR3 size: 15 residues. Germline CDR1 LNHDA, CDR2 SQIVND (reference sequence). The V gene end was trimmed by 5 bases and the J gene end by 8 bases; junction bases not matched to a gene: 9. In DNA form, the CDR3 reads TGTGCCAGTAGTGTCCCGGGACAGGGTAGGGAAAAACTGTTTTTT. This sequence encodes CASSVPGQGREKLFF.

The sample holds many counts of this clonotype. The chain recombines TRBV4-1 with TRBJ2-2; 7 bases match TRBD2. Germline CDR1 MGHRA, CDR2 YSYEKL. Losses at the gene ends were 1 base for V and 7 bases for J; bases not matched to a gene: 6. The CDR3 spans 15 residues. In DNA form, the CDR3 reads TGCGCCAGCAGCCAAGGGGAGGGGCCTAGCGGGGAGCTGTTTTTT. Translating gives CASSQGEGPSGELFF.

This clonotype was observed many times. The chain combines TRBV5-1 with TRBJ2-3; D gene unclear. Trimming stripped 0 bases from V and 2 bases from J, with 7 bases between. The CDR3 contains 14 residues. Germline-derived CDR1 and CDR2 are SGHRS and YFSETQ. The CDR3 DNA is TGCGCCAGCAGCTTGGTCTACGACACAGATACGCAGTATTTT. Encoded protein: CASSLVYDTDTQYF.

This clonotype was seen only a few times. CDR3 DNA sequence: TGTGCCAGCAGCCGGACAGGGTACGGCACAGATACGCAGTATTTT. Its translation is CASSRTGYGTDTQYF. The V call is TRBV7-3, the J call TRBJ2-3, with 8 bases that match TRBD1. V shed 5 bases and J 1 base; nucleotides not matched to a gene: 5. The V gene's germline CDR1 is SGHTA and CDR2 FQGTGA. The CDR3 spans 15 residues.

This clonotype occurred a few times. The chain carries TRBV11-2 and TRBJ2-2; 8 positions agree with TRBD2. The germline CDR1 and CDR2 sequences are SGHAT and FQNNGV. The CDR3 contains 16 residues. Germline trimming cut 3 bases from V and 7 bases from J; bases unmatched to any gene: 10. The CDR3 region is CASSFGAGVLGGELFF. CDR3 nucleotide sequence: TGTGCCAGCAGCTTCGGAGCGGGGGTCCTCGGCGGGGAGCTGTTTTTT.

This clonotype was counted a few times. The rearrangement joins TRBV4-2 to TRBJ2-1, with D perhaps matching TRBD1 or TRBD2 (6 bases each). Looked up from germline, CDR1 is LGHNA and CDR2 is YNFKEQ. V dropped 3 bases and J dropped 7 bases, with 16 bases sitting between them. The CDR3 loop spans 15 amino acids. CDR3 loop: CASSHTSGAVNEQFF. CDR3 in DNA: TGTGCCAGCAGCCATACCTCGGGGGCGGTGAATGAGCAGTTCTTC.

The V call is TRBV12-3 or TRBV12-4, the J call TRBJ1-4; D remains ambiguous. The CDR3 totals 12 residues. The V end was cut by 6 bases, the J end by 3 bases, with 5 bases between. The CDR3 nucleotides are TGTGCCAGCAGGGGCCCTAATGAAAAACTGTTTTTT. It encodes CASRGPNEKLFF.

The table lists this clonotype with a few counts. The chain employs TRBV27 and TRBJ2-7; D is perhaps TRBD1 (6 bases). This CDR3 has 13 residues. Germline values: CDR1 MNHEY, CDR2 SMNVEV (reference sequence). Deletions cut 3 bases from V and 6 bases from J, with 12 bases between. The CDR3 spells CASSFGGFGEQYF. The CDR3 bases are TGTGCCAGCAGTTTTGGGGGCTTTGGCGAGCAGTACTTC.

This clonotype was seen only a few times. V is TRBV5-6 and J is TRBJ1-1, with D uncertain. Trimming pared 0 bases from V and 5 bases from J, leaving 11 bases between. From germline, CDR1 is SGHDT and CDR2 YYEEEE. The CDR3 totals 14 residues. The CDR3 DNA sequence: TGTGCCAGCAGCTTGGCGGGCGGTGGGACTGAAGCTTTCTTT. It encodes CASSLAGGGTEAFF.

This clonotype appeared a few times. DNA of the CDR3: TGTGCCAGCAGCTGGGACCGGACTAGCGGGGGATCTAGCACAGATACGCAGTATTTT. Protein: CASSWDRTSGGSSTDTQYF. The V and J genes are TRBV5-8 and TRBJ2-3; the match to TRBD2 covers 13 bases. J was trimmed by 0 bases and V by 3 bases; bases with no gene match: 10. The CDR3 totals 19 residues. The V gene's germline CDR1 is SGHTS and CDR2 YDEGEE. The full variable domain, with the rest looked up from reference TRBV5-8 and TRBJ2-3, is EAGVTQSPTHLIKTRGQQATLRCSPISGHTSVYWYQQALGLGLQFLLWYDEGEERNRGNFPPRFSGRQFPNYSSELNVNALELEDSALYLCASSWDRTSGGSSTDTQYFGPGTRLTVL.